A selection of T cell receptor beta chains follows, all from one sample in a study of lymphopenia after photon versus proton radiotherapy. Data came from immunoSEQ multiplex PCR; TCRdb stores just in-frame clones and leaves some out. This sample carries about 6,100 clones, roughly 92% of them seen once, and the ten largest clones take over 8.5%. Here the sequenced sample was peripheral blood, taken from a patient treated with photon-based radiotherapy. The source is a man aged 60 to 69 with cholangiocarcinoma. Both conserved end residues are part of each CDR3. The order of the fields is clone size, J gene, D gene, V gene, CDR3 DNA, CDR3 protein. A D gene is named only where the DNA matches it firmly. Only some rows state a clone size, as once, few, many or a class for expanded clones.

abundance: NA; j_gene: TRBJ2-7; d_gene: NA; v_gene: TRBV5-1; CDR3nt: TGCGCCAGCGCGTATGGAGGGCAGGGGAATTACGAGCAGTACTTC; CDR3aa: CASAYGGQGNYEQYF
abundance: NA; j_gene: TRBJ2-1; d_gene: TRBD2; v_gene: TRBV5-1; CDR3nt: TGCGCCAGCAGCTTTAAGAATATCCCGGGACTAGCGGGGGGGCATGAGCAGTTCTTC; CDR3aa: CASSFKNIPGLAGGHEQFF
abundance: NA; j_gene: TRBJ2-1; d_gene: NA; v_gene: TRBV9; CDR3nt: TGTGCCAGCAGCGTAGATGGGGATAGCTACAATGAGCAGTTCTTC; CDR3aa: CASSVDGDSYNEQFF
abundance: NA; j_gene: TRBJ2-5; d_gene: NA; v_gene: TRBV2; CDR3nt: TGTGCCAGCAGTGGGGGAACTAGCGAGACCCAGTACTTC; CDR3aa: CASSGGTSETQYF
abundance: NA; j_gene: TRBJ2-2; d_gene: TRBD1; v_gene: TRBV5-5; CDR3nt: TGTGCCAGCAGCTATTGGGACAGGTCCGGGGAGCTGTTTTTT; CDR3aa: CASSYWDRSGELFF
abundance: few; j_gene: TRBJ2-3; d_gene: NA; v_gene: TRBV5-4; CDR3nt: TGTGCCAGCAGCTTGGATTCAGGATTCACAGATACGCAGTATTTT; CDR3aa: CASSLDSGFTDTQYF
abundance: NA; j_gene: TRBJ2-3; d_gene: NA; v_gene: TRBV7-3; CDR3nt: TGTGCCAGCAGCTTAGGGGGCCGCACAGATACGCAGTATTTT; CDR3aa: CASSLGGRTDTQYF
abundance: few; j_gene: TRBJ2-5; d_gene: TRBD2; v_gene: TRBV29-1; CDR3nt: TGCAGCGTTGGGACTAGCGGGAGGGCCGGGGAGACCCAGTACTTC; CDR3aa: CSVGTSGRAGETQYF
abundance: NA; j_gene: TRBJ2-1; d_gene: TRBD1; v_gene: TRBV20-1; CDR3nt: TGCAGTGCTAACAGGGGTTTCGAGCAGTTCTTC; CDR3aa: CSANRGFEQFF
abundance: once; j_gene: TRBJ2-3; d_gene: TRBD2; v_gene: TRBV6-5; CDR3nt: TGTGCCAGCAGTGTAGCGGGAGGATCAGATACGCAGTATTTT; CDR3aa: CASSVAGGSDTQYF
abundance: NA; j_gene: TRBJ1-1; d_gene: TRBD1; v_gene: TRBV11-3; CDR3nt: TGTGCCAGCAGCTCACAGGGGCAGATGAACACTGAAGCTTTCTTT; CDR3aa: CASSSQGQMNTEAFF
abundance: NA; j_gene: TRBJ2-2; d_gene: NA; v_gene: TRBV27; CDR3nt: TGTGCCAGCAGACAGTTGGGCACCGGGGAGCTGTTTTTT; CDR3aa: CASRQLGTGELFF
abundance: NA; j_gene: TRBJ1-1; d_gene: NA; v_gene: TRBV21-1; CDR3nt: TGTGCCAGCAGCTCAAGGTTCCAAGGGACATTGAACACTGAAGCTTTCTTT; CDR3aa: CASSSRFQGTLNTEAFF
abundance: NA; j_gene: TRBJ2-1; d_gene: TRBD2; v_gene: TRBV10-1; CDR3nt: TGCGCCAGCAGTGAGTCTCCGGGGGGGATTCCCTACAATGAGCAGTTCTTC; CDR3aa: CASSESPGGIPYNEQFF
abundance: few; j_gene: TRBJ1-3; d_gene: NA; v_gene: TRBV28; CDR3nt: TGTGCCAGCAGTTCAGTCAGGGGCTACGACTGGGACTCTGGAAACACCATATATTTT; CDR3aa: CASSSVRGYDWDSGNTIYF
abundance: NA; j_gene: TRBJ1-4; d_gene: NA; v_gene: TRBV5-5; CDR3nt: TGTGCCAGCAGCTTAGTGGGACAACGGAATGAAAAACTGTTTTTT; CDR3aa: CASSLVGQRNEKLFF
abundance: NA; j_gene: TRBJ1-5; d_gene: TRBD1; v_gene: TRBV6-6; CDR3nt: TGTGCCAGCAGTTACGGACAGGGTGATCAGCCCCAGCATTTT; CDR3aa: CASSYGQGDQPQHF
abundance: NA; j_gene: TRBJ1-2; d_gene: NA; v_gene: TRBV9; CDR3nt: TGTGCCAGCAGCGAGGGGGGATCGTCCTTTCTAGGCTATGGCTACACCTTC; CDR3aa: CASSEGGSSFLGYGYTF
abundance: NA; j_gene: TRBJ2-4; d_gene: NA; v_gene: TRBV11-3; CDR3nt: TGTGCCAGCAGCTTAAGTAGCCTACAGTACTTC; CDR3aa: CASSLSSLQYF
abundance: NA; j_gene: TRBJ2-1; d_gene: NA; v_gene: TRBV11-3; CDR3nt: TGTGCCAGCAGCCCAGGGACTGAGGGCGATGAGCAGTTCTTC; CDR3aa: CASSPGTEGDEQFF
abundance: NA; j_gene: TRBJ2-2; d_gene: NA; v_gene: TRBV15; CDR3nt: TGTGCCACCAGCATTGAAGGACAGGCGGGAGCTGGGGAGCTGTTTTTT; CDR3aa: CATSIEGQAGAGELFF
abundance: NA; j_gene: TRBJ2-7; d_gene: NA; v_gene: TRBV2; CDR3nt: TGTGCCAGCAGGCTTTCCTACGAGCAGTACTTC; CDR3aa: CASRLSYEQYF
abundance: NA; j_gene: TRBJ2-7; d_gene: TRBD2; v_gene: TRBV10-3; CDR3nt: TGTGCCATCAGTGAGTCCGAGCGGGGGGTAGGTAGGGACGAGCAGTACTTC; CDR3aa: CAISESERGVGRDEQYF
abundance: NA; j_gene: TRBJ2-6; d_gene: NA; v_gene: TRBV4-3; CDR3nt: TGCGCCAGCAGCCAAGAGGGAGGTCGGCGCTCTGGGGCCAACGTCCTGACTTTC; CDR3aa: CASSQEGGRRSGANVLTF